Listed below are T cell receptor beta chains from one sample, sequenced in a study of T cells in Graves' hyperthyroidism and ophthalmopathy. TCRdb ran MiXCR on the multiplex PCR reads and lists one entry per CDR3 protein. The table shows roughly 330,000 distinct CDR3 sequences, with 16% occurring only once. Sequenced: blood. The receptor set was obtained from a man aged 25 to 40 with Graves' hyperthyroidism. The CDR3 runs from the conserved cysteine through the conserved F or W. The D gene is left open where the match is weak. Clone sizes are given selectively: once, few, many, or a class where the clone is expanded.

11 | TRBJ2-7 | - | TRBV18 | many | CASSRTYEQYF | TGTGCCAGCTCACGTACCTACGAGCAGTACTTC
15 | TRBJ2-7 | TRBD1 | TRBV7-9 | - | CASTPVGTGLNEQYF | TGTGCCAGCACCCCCGTTGGGACAGGGTTAAACGAGCAGTACTTC
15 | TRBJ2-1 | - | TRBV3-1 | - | CASSQAAGREVEQFF | TGTGCCAGCAGCCAAGCCGCAGGGCGCGAGGTTGAGCAGTTCTTC
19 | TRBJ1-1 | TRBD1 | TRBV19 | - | CASRMRYVARGIPNTEAFF | TGTGCCAGTAGAATGAGGTATGTGGCCAGGGGGATTCCGAACACTGAAGCTTTCTTT
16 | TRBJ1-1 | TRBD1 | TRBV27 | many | CASSLVGAGGITEAFF | TGTGCCAGCAGTTTAGTGGGTGCAGGGGGCATCACTGAAGCTTTCTTT
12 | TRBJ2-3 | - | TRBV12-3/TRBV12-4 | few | CASSFATDTRYF | TGTGCCAGCAGTTTCGCGACAGATACGCGGTATTTT
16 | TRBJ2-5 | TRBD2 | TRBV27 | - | CASSPSAAAGGETQYF | TGTGCCAGCAGTCCGTCAGCGGCAGCGGGAGGGGAGACCCAGTACTTC
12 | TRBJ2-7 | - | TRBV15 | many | CATSRGEDEQYF | TGTGCCACCAGCAGAGGGGAGGACGAGCAGTACTTC
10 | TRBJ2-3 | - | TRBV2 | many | CASGSDTQYF | TGTGCCAGCGGCTCAGATACGCAGTATTTT
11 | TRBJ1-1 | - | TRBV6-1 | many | CATKTRTEAFF | TGTGCCACCAAGACGAGGACTGAAGCTTTCTTT
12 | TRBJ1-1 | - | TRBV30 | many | CAWRPGGTEAFF | TGTGCCTGGAGGCCTGGGGGGACTGAAGCTTTCTTT
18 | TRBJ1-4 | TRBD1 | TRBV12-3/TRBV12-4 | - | CASSTGQGSIATNKKLFF | TGTGCCAGCAGTACCGGACAGGGAAGTATTGCAACTAATAAAAAACTGTTTTTT